The clone carrying this T cell receptor (beta chain) has a count of ten or more. The antigen is unknown. A J-beta primer mix and a sample-barcoded 5' primer were used in a second PCR of roughly 7 to 12 cycles. Researchers report that a template-switch adaptor with 12 random nucleotides tagged each cDNA molecule. TCRdb processed the 5' RACE reads anew with MiXCR; each CDR3 protein has one entry. The top ten hold around 22% of the sample, which has some 730,000 distinct CDR3 sequences, 20% to 25% seen once. This sample was taken from a study of blood T cells in healthy people across ages. Findings and caveats of the study: Expanded clonotype shifts may have been confounded, as the donors had an unknown CMV status.

This receptor was identified in a man aged 70 or older in good health. Sequencing was performed on blood.

CDR3 nucleotides: TGTGCCAGCAGCTCGGGACTCTACGGCAATCAGCCCCAGCATTTT. This codes for CASSSGLYGNQPQHF. This chain joins TRBV2 and TRBJ1-5, with TRBD1 as a possible D gene (5 bases). V was trimmed by 6 bases and J by 2 bases, leaving 14 bases between them. Per germline, CDR1 SNHLY and CDR2 FYNNEI. This CDR3 is 15 amino acids long.